The clone carrying this T cell receptor (beta chain) was seen only a few times. Its antigen is not known. The sample originates from a study of T-cell memory formation after mild COVID-19. Overall study context: TCR clusters largely stayed donor specific.

The study, taken as a whole, reports: Pre-infection memory already had some responding clones, implying cross-reactive memory joined. A second wave of clones peaked on day 37, and their SARS-CoV-2 specificity went unconfirmed.

With constant-segment primers, 5'RACE yielded cDNA libraries of TCR alpha and TCR beta that carried sample barcodes and UMIs. TCRdb itself ran the 5' RACE reads through MiXCR, one entry per CDR3 protein. This table holds 550,000 to 600,000 distinct CDR3 sequences, 17% found once. V was clipped by 2 bases and J by 7 bases, with 12 bases between them. The CDR3 totals 13 residues. Germline V gives CDR1 SEHNR, CDR2 FQNEAQ (reference sequence). The V and J genes are TRBV7-9 and TRBJ2-7; the D call may be TRBD1 or TRBD2 (6 bases each). Sequenced: PBMCs or a T cell subset sorted from them (not recorded which). The clonotype comes from an adult woman who had mild COVID-19 (a few samples of this study predate the infection). Cell type and time point are not known. The CDR3 reads CASSLTGAGEQYF. CDR3 DNA: TGTGCCAGCAGCTTAACGGGGGCGGGAGAGCAGTACTTC.